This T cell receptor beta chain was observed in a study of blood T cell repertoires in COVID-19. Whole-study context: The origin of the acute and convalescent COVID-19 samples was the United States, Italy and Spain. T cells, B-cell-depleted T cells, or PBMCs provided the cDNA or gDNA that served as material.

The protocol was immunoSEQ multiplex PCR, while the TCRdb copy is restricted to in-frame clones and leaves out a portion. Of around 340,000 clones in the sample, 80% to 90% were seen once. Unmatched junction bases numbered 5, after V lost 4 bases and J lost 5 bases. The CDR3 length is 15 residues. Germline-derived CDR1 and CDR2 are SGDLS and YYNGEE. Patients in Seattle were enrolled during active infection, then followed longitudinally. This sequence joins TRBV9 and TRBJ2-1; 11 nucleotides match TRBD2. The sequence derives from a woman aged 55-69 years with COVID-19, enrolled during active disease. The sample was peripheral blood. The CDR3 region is CASSPSGGSHNEQFF. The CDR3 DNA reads TGTGCCAGCAGCCCTAGCGGGGGGAGTCACAATGAGCAGTTCTTC.